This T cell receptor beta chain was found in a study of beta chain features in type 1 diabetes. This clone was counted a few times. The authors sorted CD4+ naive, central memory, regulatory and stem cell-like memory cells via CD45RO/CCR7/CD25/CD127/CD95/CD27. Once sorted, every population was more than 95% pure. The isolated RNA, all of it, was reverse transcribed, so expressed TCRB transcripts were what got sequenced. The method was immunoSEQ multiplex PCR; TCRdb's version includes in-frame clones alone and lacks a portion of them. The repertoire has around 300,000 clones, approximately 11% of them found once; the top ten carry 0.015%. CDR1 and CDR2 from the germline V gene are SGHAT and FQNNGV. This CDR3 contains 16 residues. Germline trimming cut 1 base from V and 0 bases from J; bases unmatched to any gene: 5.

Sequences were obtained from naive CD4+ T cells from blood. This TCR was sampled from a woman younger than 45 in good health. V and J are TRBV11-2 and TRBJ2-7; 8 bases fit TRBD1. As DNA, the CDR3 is TGTGCCAGCAGCTTAGGGGCCAGGGGGCCCTCCTACGAGCAGTACTTC. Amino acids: CASSLGARGPSYEQYF. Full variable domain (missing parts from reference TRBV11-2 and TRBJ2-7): EAGVAQSPRYKIIEKRQSVAFWCNPISGHATLYWYQQILGQGPKLLIQFQNNGVVDDSQLPKDRFSAERLKGVDSTLKIQPAKLEDSAVYLCASSLGARGPSYEQYFGPGTRLTVT.